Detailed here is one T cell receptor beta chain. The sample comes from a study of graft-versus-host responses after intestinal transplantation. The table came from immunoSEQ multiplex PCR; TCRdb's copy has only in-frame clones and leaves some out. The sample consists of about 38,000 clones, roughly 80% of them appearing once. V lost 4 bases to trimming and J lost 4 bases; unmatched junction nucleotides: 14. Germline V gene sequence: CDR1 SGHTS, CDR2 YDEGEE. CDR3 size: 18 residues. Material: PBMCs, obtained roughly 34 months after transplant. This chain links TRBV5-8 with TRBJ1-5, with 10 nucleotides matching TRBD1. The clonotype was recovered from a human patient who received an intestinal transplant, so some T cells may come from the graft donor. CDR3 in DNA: TGTGCCAGCAGCCCGCCGGGACAGGGGAGGGTTGGGAATCAGCCCCAGCATTTT. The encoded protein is CASSPPGQGRVGNQPQHF. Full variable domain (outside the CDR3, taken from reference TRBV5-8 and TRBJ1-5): EAGVTQSPTHLIKTRGQQATLRCSPISGHTSVYWYQQALGLGLQFLLWYDEGEERNRGNFPPRFSGRQFPNYSSELNVNALELEDSALYLCASSPPGQGRVGNQPQHFGDGTRLSIL.